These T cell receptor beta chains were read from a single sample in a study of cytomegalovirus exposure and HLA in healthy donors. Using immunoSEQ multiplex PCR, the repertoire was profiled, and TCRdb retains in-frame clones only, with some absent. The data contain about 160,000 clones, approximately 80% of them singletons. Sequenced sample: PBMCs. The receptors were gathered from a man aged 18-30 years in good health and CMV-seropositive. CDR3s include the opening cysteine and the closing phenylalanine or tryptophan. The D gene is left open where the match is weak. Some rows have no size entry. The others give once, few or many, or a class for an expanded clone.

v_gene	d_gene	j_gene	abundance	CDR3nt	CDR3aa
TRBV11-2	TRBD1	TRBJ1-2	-	TGTGCCAGCAGCTCCCCACAGGGGGGCTATGGCTACACCTTC	CASSSPQGGYGYTF
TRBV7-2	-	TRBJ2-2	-	TGTGCCAGCAGCTCGGGATTGAACACCGGGGAGCTGTTTTTT	CASSSGLNTGELFF
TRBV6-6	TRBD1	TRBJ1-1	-	TGTGCCAGCAGCTGGACAGGGGAAACTGAAGCTTTCTTT	CASSWTGETEAFF
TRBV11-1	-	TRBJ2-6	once	TGTGCCAGCAGCTTAGGGGGGACTGGGGCCAACGGCCTGACTTTC	CASSLGGTGANGLTF
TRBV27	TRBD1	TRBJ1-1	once	TGTGCCAGCAGTTTCCGACAGGGGGCGTCGAACACTGAAGCTTTCTTT	CASSFRQGASNTEAFF
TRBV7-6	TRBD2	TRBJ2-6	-	TGTGCCAGCAGCCTGTGGGGGGGAGGCCCTACTGGGGCCAACGTCCTGACTTTC	CASSLWGGGPTGANVLTF
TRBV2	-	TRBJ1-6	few	TGTGCCAGCAGTGAAAGGGGTCCAGCCGGATCACCCCTCCACTTT	CASSERGPAGSPLHF
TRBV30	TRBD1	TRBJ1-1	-	TGTGCCTGGAAGACAGGGGTGAACACTGAAGCTTTCTTT	CAWKTGVNTEAFF
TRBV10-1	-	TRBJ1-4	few	TGCGCCAGCAGTGATTTTCAGGGGAGTGAAAAACTGTTTTTT	CASSDFQGSEKLFF
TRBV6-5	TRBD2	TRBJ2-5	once	TGTGCCAGCAGTTACGGACTAGCAATGATCGAGACCCAGTACTTC	CASSYGLAMIETQYF
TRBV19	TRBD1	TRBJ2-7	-	TGTGCCACTATGCCGGGACAGGGGTTCTACGAGCAGTACTTC	CATMPGQGFYEQYF
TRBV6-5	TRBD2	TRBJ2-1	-	TGTGCCAGCAGTTTAACAAGACTAGCGGGAGGGGGTGAGCAGTTCTTC	CASSLTRLAGGGEQFF
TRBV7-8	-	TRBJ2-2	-	TGTGCCAGCAGCTTAAACGCAGGGGCAGGGACCGGGGAGCTGTTTTTT	CASSLNAGAGTGELFF
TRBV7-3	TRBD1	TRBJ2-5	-	TGTGCCAGCAGCTCCACAGGGGCCGCTGAGGAGACCCAGTACTTC	CASSSTGAAEETQYF
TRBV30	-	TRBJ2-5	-	TGTGCCTGGGGCCCTTTTTTGCGTGCGGGGCCACAAGAGACCCAGTACTTC	CAWGPFLRAGPQETQYF
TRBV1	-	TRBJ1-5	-	TGCACCAGCAGCCAAGATTCGGGCAGGGTGAGCAATCAGCCCCAGCATTTT	CTSSQDSGRVSNQPQHF
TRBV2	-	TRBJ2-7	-	TGTGCCAGCAACTTACAGGGTTCTACTGGCTACGAGCAGTACTTC	CASNLQGSTGYEQYF
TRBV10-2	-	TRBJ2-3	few	TGCGCCAGCAGTGAGTGGCTAGCGAGTCGGGGGACGCAGTATTTT	CASSEWLASRGTQYF
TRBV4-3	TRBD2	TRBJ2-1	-	TGCGCCAGCAGCCAAGGTTGGATGGCGGGGGGCTCCTACAATGAGCAGTTCTTC	CASSQGWMAGGSYNEQFF
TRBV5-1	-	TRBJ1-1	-	TGCGCCAGCAGCCTGCGGGGGGAAAACACTGAAGCTTTCTTT	CASSLRGENTEAFF
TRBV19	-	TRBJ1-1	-	TGTGCCAGTAGTATAGTGGGCAGGGGTATGACTGAAGCTTTCTTT	CASSIVGRGMTEAFF
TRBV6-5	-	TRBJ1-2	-	TGTGCCAGCAGTTACTCCCGGGACACTTCTAACTATGGCTACACCTTC	CASSYSRDTSNYGYTF
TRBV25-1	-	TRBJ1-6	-	TGTGCCAGCAGTCCAGGGGTGGGGAGCTCCTATAATTCACCCCTCCACTTT	CASSPGVGSSYNSPLHF
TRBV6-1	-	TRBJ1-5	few	TGTGCCAGCAGTGAATATAACCACCGGGTCTCCAATCTGCAGCCCCAGCATTTT	CASSEYNHRVSNLQPQHF
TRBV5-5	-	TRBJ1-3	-	TGTGCCAGCAGCTATGTCCAGTCTGGAAACACCATATATTTT	CASSYVQSGNTIYF
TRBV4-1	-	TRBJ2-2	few	TGCGCCAGCAGCCAACCGGCGAAGGAGAGAACCGGGGAGCTGTTTTTT	CASSQPAKERTGELFF
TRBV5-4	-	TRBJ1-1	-	TGTGCCAGCAGCTCCCAGTGGAACACTGAAGCTTTCTTT	CASSSQWNTEAFF
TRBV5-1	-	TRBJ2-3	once	TGCGCCAGCAGCCTCCGGACAGCAAGATACACAGATACGCAGTATTTT	CASSLRTARYTDTQYF
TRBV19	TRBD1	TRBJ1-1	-	TGTGCCAGTAGTTTAGAAGGACAGGGGACAAATTGGAACACTGAAGCTTTCTTT	CASSLEGQGTNWNTEAFF
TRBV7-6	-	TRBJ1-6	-	TGTGCCAGCAGCTCCACAGTAAATCTCTCTAATTCACCCCTCCACTTT	CASSSTVNLSNSPLHF
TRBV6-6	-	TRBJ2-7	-	TGTGCCAGCAGTCCAGGGAGGTACGAGCAGTACTTC	CASSPGRYEQYF
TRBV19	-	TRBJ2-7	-	TGTGCCAGTAGTTACAGGGAGAACTACGAGCAGTACTTC	CASSYRENYEQYF
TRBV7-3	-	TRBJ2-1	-	TGTGCCAGCAGCCTCGACAGATACAATGAGCAGTTCTTC	CASSLDRYNEQFF
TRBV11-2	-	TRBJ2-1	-	TGTGCCAGCAGCTCAGGGGCAAGCTCCTACAATGAGCAGTTCTTC	CASSSGASSYNEQFF
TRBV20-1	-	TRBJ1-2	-	TGCAGTGCGGGGGGGGGAGAAGGCTACACCTTC	CSAGGGEGYTF
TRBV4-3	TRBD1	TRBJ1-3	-	TGCGCCAGCAGCCGATCTAACAGGGGGGACACCATATATTTT	CASSRSNRGDTIYF
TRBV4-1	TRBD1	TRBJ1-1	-	TGCGCCAGCAGCCAAGCGGGACAGGGGAAGAACACTGAAGCTTTCTTT	CASSQAGQGKNTEAFF
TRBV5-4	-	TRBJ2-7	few	TGTGCCAGCAGCTTTATGAGCTCCTACGAGCAGTACTTC	CASSFMSSYEQYF
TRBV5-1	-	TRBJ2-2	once	TGCGCCAGCAGCTTAGTACAGGGAGTCGGGGAGCTGTTTTTT	CASSLVQGVGELFF
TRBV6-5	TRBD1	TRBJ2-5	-	TGTGCCAGCACACGATTCCGGGACAGGGAGACCCAGTACTTC	CASTRFRDRETQYF
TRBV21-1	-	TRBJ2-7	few	TGTGCCAGCAGCCCTCCCGGGACTAGCGGGGACTACGAGCAGTACTTC	CASSPPGTSGDYEQYF
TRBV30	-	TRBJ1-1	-	TGTGCCTGGATTACAGTGAACACTGAAGCTTTCTTT	CAWITVNTEAFF
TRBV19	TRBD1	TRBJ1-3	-	TGTGCCAGTACCACGACAGGGTCTGGAAACACCATATATTTT	CASTTTGSGNTIYF
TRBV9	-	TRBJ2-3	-	TGTGCCAGCAGCGTAGCGGTAGGCAGGCCGAAAGATACGCAGTATTTT	CASSVAVGRPKDTQYF
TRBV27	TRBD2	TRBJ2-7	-	TGTGCCAGCAGTCCCCCCCAGCGGGAGATCTACGAGCAGTACTTC	CASSPPQREIYEQYF
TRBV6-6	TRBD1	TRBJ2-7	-	TGTGCCAGCAGTCCCAGGGGGTCTGACGACGAGCAGTACTTC	CASSPRGSDDEQYF
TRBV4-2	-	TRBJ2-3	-	TGTGCCAGCAGCCAAGATTTAGCTGCCTCCGATACGCAGTATTTT	CASSQDLAASDTQYF
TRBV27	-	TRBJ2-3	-	TGTGCCAGCAGTCTCGGGATGAGCACAGATACGCAGTATTTT	CASSLGMSTDTQYF
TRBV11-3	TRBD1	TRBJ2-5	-	TGTGCCAGCAGCTTGGACAGGGGGGATCAAGAGACCCAGTACTTC	CASSLDRGDQETQYF
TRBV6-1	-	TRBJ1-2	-	TGTGCCAGCAGCGAAAGTGGGGGGTCTTATGGCTACACCTTC	CASSESGGSYGYTF
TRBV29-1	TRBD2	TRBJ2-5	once	TGCAGCGTGGACAGCGGGAGGGGGCCCCAGTACTTC	CSVDSGRGPQYF